Presented here are 21 T cell receptor beta chains from one specimen sequenced in a study of T cells after yellow fever vaccination (dated by TCRdb to between 2018 and 2021). This specimen's treatment or condition label, per the study, means: live attenuated yellow fever vaccine strain. Libraries were built with 5' RACE. Sequencing took place on an Illumina HiSeq 2500. TCRdb reanalyzed the raw reads on its own, using fastp at Q25 for trimming and MiXCR for clone calling, and kept in-frame beta chains. Each entry merges the rows of one CDR3 protein and shows their most common DNA and genes. The sample table records fewer than 450,000 distinct CDR3 sequences; 11% of these occur just once. 15% to 20% of the sample rests with the top ten. The sample was PBMCs, taken on the day of the first yellow fever vaccination. The receptors originated from a man aged 18 to 29 who received the YFV17D yellow fever vaccine.

A remark on this clonotype: Being one base from a much bigger clone, this may be a read error. The chain combines TRBV11-2 with TRBJ2-3; 8 bases fit TRBD2. This CDR3 is 16 amino acids long. From germline, CDR1 is SGHAT and CDR2 FQNNGV. The V segment lost 4 bases and the J segment 5 bases; nucleotides outside the gene matches: 11. CDR3 region: CASSSPGLDGIDTQYF. The CDR3 bases are TGTGCCAGCAGCTCTCCGGGACTAGATGGCATAGATACGCAGTATTTT.

This clonotype was observed a handful of times. The junction departs from germline at one end; a sequencing error may be responsible. This chain joins TRBV11-2 and TRBJ2-1; D is unresolved. Germline V gene lookup returns CDR1 SGHAT and CDR2 FQNNGV. The CDR3 length is 15 residues. In nucleotides, the CDR3 is TGTGCCAGCAGCTTAGAGCCCTTCTCCAACAATGAGCAGTTCTTC. The encoded protein is CASSLEPFSNNEQFF.

The chain carries TRBV20-1 and TRBJ2-1, with 12 bases matching TRBD2. Trimming removed 5 bases from V and 7 bases from J; junction bases left unmatched: 9. CDR1 DFQATT and CDR2 SNEGSKA come from the germline V gene (reference sequence). The CDR3 is 15 residues long. CDR3 amino acids: CSAGTTSGGRNEQFF. For the CDR3, the DNA is TGCAGTGCTGGGACCACTAGCGGGGGGCGGAATGAGCAGTTCTTC.

This clonotype appeared a few times. The V and J genes are TRBV20-1 and TRBJ2-3; TRBD2 matches at 12 bases. V lost 5 bases to trimming and J lost 4 bases; unmatched junction nucleotides: 7. Germline V gene sequence: CDR1 DFQATT, CDR2 SNEGSKA (reference sequence). CDR3 length: 15 residues. DNA of the CDR3: TGCAGTGCTGGTCCTAGCGGGGGGGCTGCAGATACGCAGTATTTT. It codes for CSAGPSGGAADTQYF.

This clonotype was seen only a few times. V gene TRBV6-2 or TRBV6-3 combines with J gene TRBJ2-7; 13 bases are shared with TRBD2. J was trimmed by 1 base and V by 5 bases; bases with no gene match: 5. The CDR3 is 16 residues long. CDR1 is MNHEY and CDR2 is SVGEGT in the germline V gene. CDR3: CASSRTSGGRSYEQYF. The CDR3 DNA follows: TGTGCCAGCAGTAGGACTAGCGGGGGACGGTCCTACGAGCAGTACTTC.

The chain couples TRBV12-5 to TRBJ2-1, with 11 bases identical to TRBD2. This CDR3 is built from 15 residues. CDR1 is LGHNT, CDR2 FRNRAP, per germline. The junction had 8 bases not matched to a gene; V was cut back by 4 bases and J by 9 bases. The DNA for the CDR3 is TGTGCTAGTGGTTATAGCGGGGGGGTAGATGGTGAGCAGTTCTTC. Its protein is CASGYSGGVDGEQFF.

This clonotype was picked up many times. CDR3 DNA: TGCAGTGCGAGACTAGCGGGGGATGAGCAGTTCTTC. It yields the protein CSARLAGDEQFF. The V and J genes are TRBV20-1 and TRBJ2-1; 12 bases fit TRBD2. Looked up from germline, CDR1 is DFQATT and CDR2 is SNEGSKA (reference sequence). With 6 bases clipped from V and 8 bases from J, the junction kept 2 bases outside the gene matches. The CDR3 consists of 12 residues.

V gene TRBV4-1 combines with J gene TRBJ2-1; tentatively, D is TRBD2 (5 bases). Germline values: CDR1 MGHRA, CDR2 YSYEKL. V was shortened by 0 bases and J by 6 bases, with 15 bases between the two germline ends. The CDR3 runs 16 residues. CDR3 sequence (DNA): TGCGCCAGCAGCCAAGAGTCCGGGGATTTGGGCAATGAGCAGTTCTTC. It codes for CASSQESGDLGNEQFF.

This clonotype was detected a few times. The chain recombines TRBV27 with TRBJ1-1, with 8 bases that match TRBD1. Per the germline V gene, CDR1 is MNHEY and CDR2 is SMNVEV (reference sequence). The CDR3 spans 14 residues. The J segment lost 4 bases and the V segment lost 5 bases, leaving 6 bases of the junction unmatched. Here the CDR3 reads CASSGTDRATEAFF. The CDR3 DNA reads as TGTGCCAGCAGTGGGACGGACAGGGCCACTGAAGCTTTCTTT.

This clonotype has just a few counts. The gene calls are TRBV9 and TRBJ2-3; 9 nucleotides align to TRBD1. CDR3 length: 15 amino acids. Germline V CDR1 and CDR2: SGDLS, YYNGEE. The trim removed 0 bases at V and 4 bases at J, leaving 3 bases unmatched. The chain's CDR3 is CASSVEGQGSDTQYF. The CDR3 DNA reads TGTGCCAGCAGCGTAGAGGGACAGGGATCAGATACGCAGTATTTT.

The V gene is TRBV4-3, the J gene TRBJ1-5; D remains unclear. Germline lookup yields CDR1 LGHNA and CDR2 YSLEER. Trimming cost V 2 bases and J 5 bases, with 10 bases left between them. This CDR3 is 14 amino acids long. The CDR3, as DNA: TGCGCCAGCAGCCAATCCTCGGCAGATCAGCCCCAGCATTTT. Residues: CASSQSSADQPQHF.

This clonotype was counted only a few times. The chain joins TRBV4-1 to TRBJ2-3, with TRBD2 matching over 9 bases. The CDR3 runs to 15 residues. Losses at the gene ends were 8 bases for V and 3 bases for J; bases not matched to a gene: 9. Germline CDR1 reads MGHRA; CDR2 reads YSYEKL. The DNA of the CDR3 is TGCGCCAGCGGCGTGGTAGCGGGGGAGACAGATACGCAGTATTTT. It translates to CASGVVAGETDTQYF.

This clonotype was seen many times. The chain carries TRBV7-8 and TRBJ2-5; perhaps TRBD1 as D (5 bases). Germline V gives CDR1 SGHVS, CDR2 FQNEAQ. The CDR3 sequence is 16 residues long. V lost 5 bases, J lost 4 bases, and 20 bases lay in between. The DNA of the CDR3 is TGTGCCAGCAGCCCAAGGGGTAGTGACAGAAGAGAGACCCAGTACTTC. It encodes CASSPRGSDRRETQYF.

This clonotype was picked up a small number of times. The chain is built from TRBV14 and TRBJ2-3; 8 nucleotides line up with TRBD1. CDR1 and CDR2 (germline): SGHDN, FVKESK. The V gene end was trimmed by 5 bases and the J gene end by 2 bases; junction bases not matched to a gene: 9. This CDR3 is 16 amino acids long. CDR3 nucleotide sequence: TGTGCCAGCAGCACTATGACAGGGGCGCCCACAGATACGCAGTATTTT. It encodes CASSTMTGAPTDTQYF.

This clonotype has more than one count but fewer than ten. This chain connects TRBV6-2 or TRBV6-3 to TRBJ1-1, with D tentatively TRBD1 (5 bases). The CDR3 extends over 12 amino acids. The V gene's germline CDR1 is MNHEY and CDR2 SVGEGT. Trimming pared 7 bases from V and 10 bases from J, leaving 16 bases between. The CDR3 here is CASTQEGRGAFF. CDR3 DNA sequence: TGTGCCAGCACACAGGAGGGGAGGGGAGCTTTCTTT.

The chain joins TRBV4-3 to TRBJ1-2, with 10 bases identical to TRBD1. The J segment lost 5 bases and the V segment lost 0 bases, leaving 3 bases of the junction unmatched. Germline CDR1 is LGHNA and CDR2 is YSLEER. The CDR3 contains 15 residues. The CDR3 DNA is TGCGCCAGCAGCCAAGAGGGACAGGGGCCATATGGCTACACCTTC. Amino acid sequence: CASSQEGQGPYGYTF.

This chain uses TRBV6-1 with TRBJ1-3; no clear D. Trimming pared 5 bases from V and 1 base from J, leaving 12 bases between. The CDR3 contains 15 residues. The germline gives CDR1 MNHNS, CDR2 SASEGT. The chain's CDR3 is CASSRLWDSGNTIYF. CDR3 coding DNA: TGTGCCAGCAGTCGTCTTTGGGATTCTGGAAACACCATATATTTT.

This rearrangement joins TRBV5-6 to TRBJ2-6; D uncertain. CDR1 is SGHDT, CDR2 YYEEEE, per germline. Deletions cut 4 bases from V and 6 bases from J, with 14 bases between. The CDR3 runs 15 residues. The DNA for the CDR3 is TGTGCCAGCAGCCCTTACTGGGCGGCGGCCAACGTCCTGACTTTC. It is translated as CASSPYWAAANVLTF.

This clonotype turned up a few times. The chain uses TRBV6-5 and TRBJ1-4; 10 nucleotides match TRBD1. V trimming: 2 bases; J trimming: 8 bases; junction bases outside the gene matches: 11. Per germline, CDR1 MNHEY and CDR2 SVGAGI. This CDR3 is 17 amino acids long. Here the CDR3 reads CASSYLRDRGLVEKLFF. In DNA form, the CDR3 reads TGTGCCAGCAGTTACCTCCGGGACAGGGGATTGGTAGAAAAACTGTTTTTT.

Ten or more counts support this clonotype. V gene TRBV3-1 combines with J gene TRBJ1-5, with D unresolved. Deletions cut 0 bases from V and 7 bases from J, with 7 bases between. Per the germline V gene, CDR1 is LGHDT and CDR2 is YNNKEL (reference sequence). This CDR3 contains 13 residues. CDR3 region: CASSQDMIQPQHF. CDR3 sequence (DNA): TGTGCCAGCAGCCAAGACATGATCCAGCCCCAGCATTTT. The variable domain in full, completed from reference TRBV3-1 and TRBJ1-5, reads DTAVSQTPKYLVTQMGNDKSIKCEQNLGHDTMYWYKQDSKKFLKIMFSYNNKELIINETVPNRFSPKSPDKAHLNLHINSLELGDSAVYFCASSQDMIQPQHFGDGTRLSIL.

In its sample, this clonotype was seen a few times. The V call is TRBV7-8, the J call TRBJ2-2; no clear D. The germline CDR1 and CDR2 sequences are SGHVS and FQNEAQ. CDR3 length equals 14 residues. V gave up 9 bases and J gave up 0 bases, with 11 bases separating them. The CDR3 bases are TGTGCCAGTAAAGCATTCGCGAACACCGGGGAGCTGTTTTTT. It encodes CASKAFANTGELFF.